The present T cell receptor (beta chain) was sequenced within a study of control samples from healthy donors and cancer patients. Here immunoSEQ multiplex PCR was the method, and the copy in TCRdb shows in-frame clones only, minus some. The table shows around 97,000 clones, with roughly 91% occurring only once. The TCR comes from a man between 60 and 70 years old with lung cancer. The sequenced material came from PBMCs.

This chain's CDR3 is CASSYEQGARNTEAFF. The CDR3 region has the DNA TGTGCCAGCAGTTACGAACAGGGAGCGCGGAACACTGAAGCTTTCTTT. V usage is TRBV6-6 and J usage is TRBJ1-1; a possible D gene is TRBD1 (6 bases). The CDR3 is made up of 16 amino acids. Germline V gene data show CDR1 as MNHNY and CDR2 as SVGAGI (reference sequence). The V gene lost 2 bases and the J gene lost 1 base, with 14 bases spanning the gap.